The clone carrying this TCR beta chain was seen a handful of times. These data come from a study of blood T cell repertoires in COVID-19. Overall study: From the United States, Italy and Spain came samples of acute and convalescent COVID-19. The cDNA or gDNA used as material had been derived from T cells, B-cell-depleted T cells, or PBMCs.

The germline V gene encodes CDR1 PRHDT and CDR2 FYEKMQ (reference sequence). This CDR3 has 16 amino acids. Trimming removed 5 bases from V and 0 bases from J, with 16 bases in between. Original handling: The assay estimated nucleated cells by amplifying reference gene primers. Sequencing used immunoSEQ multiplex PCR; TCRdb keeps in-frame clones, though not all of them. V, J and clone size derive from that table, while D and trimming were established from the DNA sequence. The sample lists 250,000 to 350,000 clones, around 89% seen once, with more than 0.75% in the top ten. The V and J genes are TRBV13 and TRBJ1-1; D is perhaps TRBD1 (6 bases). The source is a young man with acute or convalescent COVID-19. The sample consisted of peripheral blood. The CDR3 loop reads CASSLRSRGLNTEAFF. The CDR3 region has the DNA TGTGCCAGCAGCCTACGTTCCAGGGGACTGAACACTGAAGCTTTCTTT.